This T cell receptor beta chain was captured in a study of cytomegalovirus exposure and HLA in healthy donors. As for the study in general: Earlier, 150 million to 200 million T cells were analyzed, and some 120 million unique TCR beta sequences were found among them. Study observations and caveats: Across donors, presence/absence analyses took sequencing depth to be roughly uniform. A later look showed TCR association rates differing by HLA locus, highest for DRB1 and lowest for HLA-C.

PCR employed 60 Vbeta and 13 Jbeta primers. Method: immunoSEQ multiplex PCR; TCRdb's copy keeps in-frame clones and lacks some. The table lists just over 150,000 clones, 65% to 90% of them singletons. V lost 1 base, J lost 7 bases, and 10 bases lay in between. CDR1 and CDR2 from the germline V gene are SGHKS and YYEKEE (reference sequence). The CDR3 extends over 13 amino acids. A word on this clone: Antigen specificity is unknown.

The specimen was PBMCs. The TCR originated in a woman aged 45-65 years in good health and CMV-seropositive. The chain links TRBV5-5 to TRBJ2-3; the D gene is possibly TRBD2 (5 bases). The CDR3 coding sequence is TGTGCCAGCAGCTTGCCAAGCGGATATACGCAGTATTTT. It specifies CASSLPSGYTQYF.